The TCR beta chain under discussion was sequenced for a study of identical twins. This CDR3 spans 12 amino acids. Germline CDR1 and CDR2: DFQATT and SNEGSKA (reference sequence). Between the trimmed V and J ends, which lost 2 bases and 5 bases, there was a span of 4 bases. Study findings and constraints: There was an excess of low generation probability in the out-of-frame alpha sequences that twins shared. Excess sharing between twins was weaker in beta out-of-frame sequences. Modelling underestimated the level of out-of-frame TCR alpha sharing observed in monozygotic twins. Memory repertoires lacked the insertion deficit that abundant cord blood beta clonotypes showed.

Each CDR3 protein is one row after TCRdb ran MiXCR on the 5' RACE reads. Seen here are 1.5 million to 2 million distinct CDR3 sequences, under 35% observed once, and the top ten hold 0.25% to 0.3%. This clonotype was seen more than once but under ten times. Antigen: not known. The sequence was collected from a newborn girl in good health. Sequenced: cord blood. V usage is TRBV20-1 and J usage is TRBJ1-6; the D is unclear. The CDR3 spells CSARRDNSPLHF. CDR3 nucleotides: TGCAGTGCTAGAAGGGATAATTCACCCCTCCACTTT.